The 10 T cell receptor beta chains reported below all come from one sample, sequenced in a study of blood T cells in healthy people across ages. The authors ran a second PCR of roughly 6 to 12 cycles using a sample-barcoded 5' primer and a J-beta primer mix. One entry per CDR3 protein, called by TCRdb with MiXCR from the 5' RACE reads. The repertoire includes about 1.5 million distinct CDR3 sequences, roughly 40% of them detected once, and 7.9% sits in the top ten. The sequencing input was blood. The origin of the receptors is a woman in her late teens or twenties in good health.

Regarding this clonotype: At one end, the junction sequence differs from germline, possibly due to a read error. The gene calls are TRBV12-5 and TRBJ1-1; unclear D gene. Germline lookup yields CDR1 LGHNT and CDR2 FRNRAP. The CDR3 consists of 13 residues. The chain's CDR3 is CTSGSPRIAEAFF. DNA of the CDR3: TGTACTAGTGGTTCCCCCCGGATAGCTGAAGCTTTCTTT.

The chain employs TRBV4-1 and TRBJ1-1; D perhaps matches TRBD1 (6 bases). This CDR3 is built from 15 residues. Trimming took off 1 base at V and 5 bases at J, with 14 bases between the two ends. The germline V gene has CDR1 MGHRA and CDR2 YSYEKL. The CDR3 sequence is CASSQGPGEGTEAFF. The CDR3 DNA sequence: TGCGCCAGCAGCCAAGGCCCAGGGGAGGGGACTGAAGCTTTCTTT.

The chain's CDR3 is CASSRNSRTQAFF. The CDR3 region has the DNA TGTGCCAGCAGCCGGAACAGCAGAACCCAAGCTTTCTTT. The V and J genes are TRBV12-3 or TRBV12-4 and TRBJ1-1; D gene uncertain. This CDR3 has 13 amino acids. With 6 bases removed from V and 9 bases from J, the gap between germline ends came to 17 bases.

Comment on this clonotype: At one end the junction does not follow the germline gene, possibly because of a read error. The genes are TRBV4-1 and TRBJ2-1; 9 nucleotides agree with TRBD2. Looked up from germline, CDR1 is MGHRA and CDR2 is YSYEKL. The CDR3 runs to 15 residues. CDR3 amino acids: CANSHKLAGYNEQFF. The CDR3 region has the DNA TGCGCCAACAGCCATAAGCTAGCGGGGTACAATGAGCAGTTCTTC.

This clonotype showed up just a few times. The chain employs TRBV20-1 and TRBJ2-3, with 13 nucleotides matching TRBD2. The germline CDR1 and CDR2 sequences are DFQATT and SNEGSKA (reference sequence). With 6 bases clipped from V and 2 bases from J, the junction kept 20 bases outside the gene matches. CDR3 length: 20 residues. The CDR3 loop is CSAPPLEGLAGNELTDTQYF. DNA for the CDR3: TGCAGTGCCCCCCCACTGGAGGGACTAGCGGGAAATGAACTCACAGATACGCAGTATTTT.

V is TRBV14 and J is TRBJ2-3, with 7 nucleotides matching TRBD1. With V trimmed by 4 bases and J by 0 bases, 10 bases remained unmatched. CDR1 is SGHDN and CDR2 is FVKESK in the germline V gene. This CDR3 region has 17 residues. CDR3 sequence: CASSLTRTGPSTDTQYF. Written as DNA, the CDR3 is TGTGCCAGCAGCCTAACCCGGACAGGCCCTAGCACAGATACGCAGTATTTT.

This clonotype appeared a few times. The chain employs TRBV3-1 and TRBJ1-5; D perhaps matches TRBD1 (6 bases). CDR1 is LGHDT and CDR2 is YNNKEL in the germline V gene (reference sequence). Deletions cut 0 bases from V and 6 bases from J, with 12 bases between. The CDR3 runs to 15 residues. This chain's CDR3 is CASSQDTTRGQPQHF. The DNA for the CDR3 is TGTGCCAGCAGCCAAGATACCACCAGGGGTCAGCCCCAGCATTTT.

This chain uses TRBV6-4 with TRBJ1-4; D unclear. The germline V gene has CDR1 MRHNA and CDR2 SNTAGT. V was clipped by 1 base and J by 5 bases, with 14 bases between them. The CDR3 length is 16 residues. CDR3 DNA: TGTGCCAGCAGTGACTTTAATGGAGAAGAAAATGAAAAACTGTTTTTT. Protein: CASSDFNGEENEKLFF.

Comments on this clonotype: A junction boundary mismatches the germline segment, possibly from a read error. The chain recombines TRBV7-9 with TRBJ1-4; unclear D gene. The CDR3 length is 14 residues. CDR1 and CDR2 from the germline V gene are SEHNR and FQNEAQ (reference sequence). DNA for the CDR3: TGTGCCAGCAGCCTAGCTGGGGAAAGGGAAAAACTGTTTTTT. Protein: CASSLAGEREKLFF.

The CDR3 loop is CASSRNSPQNEKLFF. CDR3 DNA: TGCGCCAGCAGCCGTAACTCGCCACAGAATGAAAAACTGTTTTTT. This sequence joins TRBV5-1 and TRBJ1-4; D not certain. Germline assignment: CDR1 SGHRS and CDR2 YFSETQ. V was clipped by 4 bases and J by 5 bases, with 15 bases between them. The CDR3 has 15 amino acids.